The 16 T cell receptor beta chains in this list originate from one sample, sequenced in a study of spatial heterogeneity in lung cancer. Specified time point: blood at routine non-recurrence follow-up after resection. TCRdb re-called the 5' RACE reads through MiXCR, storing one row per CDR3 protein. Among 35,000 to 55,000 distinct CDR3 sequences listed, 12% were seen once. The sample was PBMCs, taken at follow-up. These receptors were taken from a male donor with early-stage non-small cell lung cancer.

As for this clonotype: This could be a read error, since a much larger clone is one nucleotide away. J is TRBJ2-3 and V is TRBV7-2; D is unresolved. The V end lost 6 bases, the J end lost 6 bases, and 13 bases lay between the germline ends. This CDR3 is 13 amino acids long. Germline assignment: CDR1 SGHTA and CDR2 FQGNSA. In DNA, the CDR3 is TGTACCAGCAGACCTACCGAACAGGATACGCAGTATTTT. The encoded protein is CTSRPTEQDTQYF.

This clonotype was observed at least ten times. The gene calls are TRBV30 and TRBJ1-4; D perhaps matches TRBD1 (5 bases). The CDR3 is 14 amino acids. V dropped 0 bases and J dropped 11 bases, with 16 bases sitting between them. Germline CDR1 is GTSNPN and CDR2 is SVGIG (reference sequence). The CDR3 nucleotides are TGTGCCTGGAGTGTATCGGGGGTCGGGGGTAAACTGTTTTTT. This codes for CAWSVSGVGGKLFF. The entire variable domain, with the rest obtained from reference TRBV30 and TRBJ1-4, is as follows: SQTIHQWPATLVQPVGSPLSLECTVEGTSNPNLYWYRQAAGRGLQLLFYSVGIGQISSEVPQNLSASRPQDRQFILSSKKLLLSDSGFYLCAWSVSGVGGKLFFGSGTQLSVL.

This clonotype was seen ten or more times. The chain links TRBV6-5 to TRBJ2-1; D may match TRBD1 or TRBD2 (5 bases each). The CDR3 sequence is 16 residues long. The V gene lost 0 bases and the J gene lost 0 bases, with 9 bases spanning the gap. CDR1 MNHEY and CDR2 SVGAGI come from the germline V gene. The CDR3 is CASSYSPGSSYNEQFF. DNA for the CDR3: TGTGCCAGCAGTTACTCTCCAGGGAGCTCCTACAATGAGCAGTTCTTC.

Here the CDR3 DNA reads TGTGCCAGTCACCCAAACAGGGGCGCGTATGGCTACACCTTC. Translation: CASHPNRGAYGYTF. The gene calls are TRBV19 and TRBJ1-2, with TRBD1 matching 7 bases. The CDR3 has 14 amino acids. The trim removed 8 bases at V and 5 bases at J, leaving 11 bases unmatched. CDR1 is LNHDA, CDR2 SQIVND, per germline (reference sequence). Using reference TRBV19 and TRBJ1-2 for the parts outside the CDR3, the full variable domain is DGGITQSPKYLFRKEGQNVTLSCEQNLNHDAMYWYRQDPGQGLRLIYYSQIVNDFQKGDIAEGYSVSREKKESFPLTVTSAQKNPTAFYLCASHPNRGAYGYTFGSGTRLTVV.

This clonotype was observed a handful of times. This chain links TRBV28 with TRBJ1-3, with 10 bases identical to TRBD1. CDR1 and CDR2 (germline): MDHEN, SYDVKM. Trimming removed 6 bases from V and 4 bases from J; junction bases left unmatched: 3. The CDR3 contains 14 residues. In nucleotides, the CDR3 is TGTGCCAGCAGAGGGACAGGGGTGGGAAACACCATATATTTT. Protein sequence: CASRGTGVGNTIYF.

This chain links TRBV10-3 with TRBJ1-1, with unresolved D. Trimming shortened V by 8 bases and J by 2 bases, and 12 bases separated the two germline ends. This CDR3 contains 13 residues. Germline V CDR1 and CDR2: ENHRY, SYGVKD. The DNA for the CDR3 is TGTGCCATCGGTCAGGAGTTTAACACTGAAGCTTTCTTT. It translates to CAIGQEFNTEAFF.

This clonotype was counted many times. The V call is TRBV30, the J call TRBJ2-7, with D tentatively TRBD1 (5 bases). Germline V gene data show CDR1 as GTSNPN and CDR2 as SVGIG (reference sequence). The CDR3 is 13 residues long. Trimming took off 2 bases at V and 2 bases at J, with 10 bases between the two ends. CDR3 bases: TGTGCCTGGAGTAAGGGGCTGACCTACGAGCAGTACTTC. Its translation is CAWSKGLTYEQYF.

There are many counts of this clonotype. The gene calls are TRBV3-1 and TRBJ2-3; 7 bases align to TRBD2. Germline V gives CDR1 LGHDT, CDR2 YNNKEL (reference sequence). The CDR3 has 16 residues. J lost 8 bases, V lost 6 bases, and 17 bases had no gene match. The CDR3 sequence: CASSPPSAGVFTTQYF. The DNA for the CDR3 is TGTGCCAGCAGTCCCCCATCTGCGGGGGTATTTACTACGCAGTATTTT.

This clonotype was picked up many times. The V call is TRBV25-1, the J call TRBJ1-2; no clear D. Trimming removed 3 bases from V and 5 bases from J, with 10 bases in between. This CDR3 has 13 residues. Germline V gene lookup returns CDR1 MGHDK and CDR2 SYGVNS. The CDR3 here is CASSDARSYGYTF. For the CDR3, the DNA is TGTGCCAGCAGTGATGCCCGCTCTTATGGCTACACCTTC.

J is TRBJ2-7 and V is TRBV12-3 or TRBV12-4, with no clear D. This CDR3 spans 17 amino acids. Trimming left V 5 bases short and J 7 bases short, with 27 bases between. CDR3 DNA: TGTGCCAGCAGTCCCTCCGGCGCAGCGCCAAGGATGGATGAGCAGTACTTC. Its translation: CASSPSGAAPRMDEQYF.

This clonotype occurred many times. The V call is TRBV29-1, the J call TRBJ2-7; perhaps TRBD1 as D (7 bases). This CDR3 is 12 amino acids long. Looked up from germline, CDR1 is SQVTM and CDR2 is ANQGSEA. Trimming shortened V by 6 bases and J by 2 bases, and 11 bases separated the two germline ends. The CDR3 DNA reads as TGCAGCGTCCAGGGGGAGGCCTACGAGCAGTACTTC. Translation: CSVQGEAYEQYF.

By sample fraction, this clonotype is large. CDR3 protein: CASSLQGGTVNEQFF. CDR3 DNA sequence: TGTGCCAGCAGTTTGCAGGGGGGTACCGTTAATGAGCAGTTCTTC. The chain combines TRBV27 with TRBJ2-1, with D perhaps TRBD1 (7 bases). Trimming left V 3 bases short and J 7 bases short, with 16 bases between. This CDR3 contains 15 residues. From germline, CDR1 is MNHEY and CDR2 SMNVEV (reference sequence).

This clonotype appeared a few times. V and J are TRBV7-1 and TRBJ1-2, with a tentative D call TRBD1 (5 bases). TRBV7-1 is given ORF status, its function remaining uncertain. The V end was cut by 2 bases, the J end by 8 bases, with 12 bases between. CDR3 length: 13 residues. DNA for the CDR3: TGTGCCAGCAGCTCACAACCCAGGGACGGCTACACCTTC. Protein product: CASSSQPRDGYTF.

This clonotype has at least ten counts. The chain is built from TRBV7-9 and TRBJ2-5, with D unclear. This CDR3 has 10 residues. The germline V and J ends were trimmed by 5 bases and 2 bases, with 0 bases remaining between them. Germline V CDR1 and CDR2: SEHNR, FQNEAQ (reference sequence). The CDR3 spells CASSQETQYF. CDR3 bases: TGTGCCAGCAGCCAAGAGACCCAGTACTTC.

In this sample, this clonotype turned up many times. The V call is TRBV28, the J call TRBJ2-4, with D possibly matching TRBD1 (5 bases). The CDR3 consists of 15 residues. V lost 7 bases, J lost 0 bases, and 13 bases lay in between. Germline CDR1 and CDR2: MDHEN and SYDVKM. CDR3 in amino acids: CASTVTGRAKNIQYF. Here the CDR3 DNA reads TGTGCCAGCACAGTAACAGGCAGAGCCAAAAACATTCAGTACTTC.

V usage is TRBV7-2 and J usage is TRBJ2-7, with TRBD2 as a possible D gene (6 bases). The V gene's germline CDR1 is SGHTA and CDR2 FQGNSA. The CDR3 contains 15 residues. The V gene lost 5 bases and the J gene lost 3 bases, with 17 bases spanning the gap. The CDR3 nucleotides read TGTGCCAGCAGCGAACAGGCTAGCGCCTTCTACGAGCAGTACTTC. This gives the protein CASSEQASAFYEQYF. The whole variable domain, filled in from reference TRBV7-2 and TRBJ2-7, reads GAGVSQSPSNKVTEKGKDVELRCDPISGHTALYWYRQSLGQGLEFLIYFQGNSAPDKSGLPSDRFSAERTGGSVSTLTIQRTQQEDSAVYLCASSEQASAFYEQYFGPGTRLTVT.